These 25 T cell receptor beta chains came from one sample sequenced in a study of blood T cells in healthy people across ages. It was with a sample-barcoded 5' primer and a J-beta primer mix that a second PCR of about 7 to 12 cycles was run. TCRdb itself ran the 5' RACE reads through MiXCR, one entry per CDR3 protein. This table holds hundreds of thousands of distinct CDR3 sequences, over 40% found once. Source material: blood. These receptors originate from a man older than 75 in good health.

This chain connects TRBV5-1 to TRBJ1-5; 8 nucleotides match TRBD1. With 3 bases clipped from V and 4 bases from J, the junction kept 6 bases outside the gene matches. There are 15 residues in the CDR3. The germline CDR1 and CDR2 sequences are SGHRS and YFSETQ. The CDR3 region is CASSWPDRENQPQHF. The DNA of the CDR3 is TGCGCCAGCAGCTGGCCGGACAGGGAAAATCAGCCCCAGCATTTT.

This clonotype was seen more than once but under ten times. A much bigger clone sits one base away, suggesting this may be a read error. The CDR3 loop reads CASSLVRSGSYEQYF. The CDR3 DNA reads as TGTGCCAGCAGTTTAGTGCGTAGCGGGAGCTACGAGCAGTACTTC. The chain uses TRBV27 and TRBJ2-7, with 9 nucleotides matching TRBD2. Germline V gene data show CDR1 as MNHEY and CDR2 as SMNVEV (reference sequence). This CDR3 has 15 residues. V lost 2 bases, J lost 3 bases, and 5 bases stayed unmatched.

CDR3 DNA sequence: TGCAGCGTGGGCAACTATGAAGCTTTCTTT. This encodes CSVGNYEAFF. This sequence joins TRBV29-1 and TRBJ1-1; unclear D gene. V lost 6 bases to trimming and J lost 7 bases, with 9 bases between them. CDR1 and CDR2 from the germline V gene are SQVTM and ANQGSEA. The CDR3 consists of 10 residues. Full variable domain (outside the CDR3, taken from reference TRBV29-1 and TRBJ1-1): SAVISQKPSRDICQRGTSLTIQCQVDSQVTMMFWYRQQPGQSLTLIATANQGSEATYESGFVIDKFPISRPNLTFSTLTVSNMSPEDSSIYLCSVGNYEAFFGQGTRLTVV.

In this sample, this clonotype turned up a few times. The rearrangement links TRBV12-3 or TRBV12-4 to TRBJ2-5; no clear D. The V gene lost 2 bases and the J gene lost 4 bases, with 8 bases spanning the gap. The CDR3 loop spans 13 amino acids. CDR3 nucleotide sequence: TGTGCCAGCAGTTTAATTCGGGTAGAGACCCAGTACTTC. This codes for CASSLIRVETQYF.

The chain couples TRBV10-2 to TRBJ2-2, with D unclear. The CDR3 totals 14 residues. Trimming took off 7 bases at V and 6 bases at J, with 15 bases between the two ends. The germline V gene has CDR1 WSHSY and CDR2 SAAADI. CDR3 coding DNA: TGCGCCAGCATTCTCCGATCCCCCGCCGGGGAGCTGTTTTTT. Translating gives CASILRSPAGELFF.

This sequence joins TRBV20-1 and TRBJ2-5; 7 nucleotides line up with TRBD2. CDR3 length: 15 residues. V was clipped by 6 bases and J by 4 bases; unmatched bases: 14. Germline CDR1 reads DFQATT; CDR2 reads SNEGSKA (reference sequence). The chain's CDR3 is CSATSPGGALETQYF. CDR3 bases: TGCAGTGCCACCTCACCGGGAGGCGCTTTAGAGACCCAGTACTTC.

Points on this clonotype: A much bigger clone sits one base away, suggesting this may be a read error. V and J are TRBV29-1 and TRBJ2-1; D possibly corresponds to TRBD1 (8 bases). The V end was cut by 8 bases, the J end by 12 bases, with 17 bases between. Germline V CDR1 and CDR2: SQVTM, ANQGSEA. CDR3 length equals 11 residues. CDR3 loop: CSLGRGTGQFF. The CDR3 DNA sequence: TGCAGCCTGGGGAGGGGGACAGGGCAGTTCTTC.

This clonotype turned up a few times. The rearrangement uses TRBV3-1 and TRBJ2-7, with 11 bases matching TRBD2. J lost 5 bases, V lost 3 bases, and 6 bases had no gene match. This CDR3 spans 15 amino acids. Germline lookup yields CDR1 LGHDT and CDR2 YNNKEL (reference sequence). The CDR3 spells CASSHGASGRNEQYF. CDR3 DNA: TGTGCCAGCAGCCATGGTGCTAGCGGGAGGAACGAGCAGTACTTC.

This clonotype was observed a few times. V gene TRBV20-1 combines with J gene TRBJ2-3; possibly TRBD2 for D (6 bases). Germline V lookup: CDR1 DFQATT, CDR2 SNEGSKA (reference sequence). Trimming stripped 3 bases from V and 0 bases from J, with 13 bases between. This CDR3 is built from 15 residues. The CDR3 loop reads CSARAPGESTDTQYF. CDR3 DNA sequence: TGCAGTGCTAGGGCTCCGGGGGAGAGCACAGATACGCAGTATTTT.

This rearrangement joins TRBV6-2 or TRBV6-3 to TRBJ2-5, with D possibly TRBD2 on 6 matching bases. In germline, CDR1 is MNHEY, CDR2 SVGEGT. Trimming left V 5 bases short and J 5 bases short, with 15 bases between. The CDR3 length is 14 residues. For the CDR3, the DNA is TGTGCCAGCAGTGTGTCGGGAGTGGGGGAGACCCAGTACTTC. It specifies CASSVSGVGETQYF.

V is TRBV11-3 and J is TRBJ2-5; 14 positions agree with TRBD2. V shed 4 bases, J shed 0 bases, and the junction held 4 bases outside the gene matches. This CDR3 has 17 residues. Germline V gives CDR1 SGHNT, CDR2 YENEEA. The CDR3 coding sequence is TGTGCCAGCAGCTCGGGACTAGCGGGAGATTACCAAGAGACCCAGTACTTC. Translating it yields CASSSGLAGDYQETQYF.

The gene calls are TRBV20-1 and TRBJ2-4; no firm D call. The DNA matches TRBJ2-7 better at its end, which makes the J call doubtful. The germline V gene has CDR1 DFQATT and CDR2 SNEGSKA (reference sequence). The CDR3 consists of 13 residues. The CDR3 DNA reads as TGCAGTGCTAGAGCTCGTACCCAAGGCGAGCAGTACTTC. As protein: CSARARTQGEQYF.

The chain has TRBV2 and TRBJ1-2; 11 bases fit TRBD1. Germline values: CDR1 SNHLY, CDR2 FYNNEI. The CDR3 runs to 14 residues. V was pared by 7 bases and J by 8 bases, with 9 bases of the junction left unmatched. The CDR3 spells CASMWTGGVGGYTF. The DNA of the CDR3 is TGTGCCAGCATGTGGACAGGGGGCGTAGGAGGCTACACCTTC.

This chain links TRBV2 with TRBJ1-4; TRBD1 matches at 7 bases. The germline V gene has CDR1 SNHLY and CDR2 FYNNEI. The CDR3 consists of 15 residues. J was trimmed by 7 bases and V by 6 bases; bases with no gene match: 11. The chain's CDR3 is CASSLMTGMGEKLFF. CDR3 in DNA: TGTGCCAGCAGCCTCATGACAGGGATGGGTGAAAAACTGTTTTTT.

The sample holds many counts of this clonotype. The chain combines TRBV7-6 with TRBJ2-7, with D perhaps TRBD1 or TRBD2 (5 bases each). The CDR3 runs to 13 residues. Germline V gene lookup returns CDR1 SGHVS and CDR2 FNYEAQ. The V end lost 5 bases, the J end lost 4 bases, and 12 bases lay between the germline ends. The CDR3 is CASSVGTFYEQYF. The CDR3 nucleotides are TGTGCCAGCAGCGTAGGGACCTTTTACGAGCAGTACTTC.

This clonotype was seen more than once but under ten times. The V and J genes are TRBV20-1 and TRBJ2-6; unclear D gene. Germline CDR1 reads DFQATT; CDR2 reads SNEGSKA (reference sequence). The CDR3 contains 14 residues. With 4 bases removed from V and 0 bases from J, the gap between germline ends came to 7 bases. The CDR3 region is CSATGVSGANVLTF. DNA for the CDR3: TGCAGTGCTACTGGGGTCTCTGGGGCCAACGTCCTGACTTTC.

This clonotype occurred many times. The CDR3 protein is CASSLGGVPGEQYF. As DNA, the CDR3 is TGTGCCAGCAGCTTAGGCGGGGTCCCGGGCGAGCAGTACTTC. V usage is TRBV7-6 and J usage is TRBJ2-7, with D possibly being TRBD2 (6 bases). The germline CDR1 and CDR2 sequences are SGHVS and FNYEAQ. The CDR3 length is 14 residues. The V and J ends lost 1 base and 6 bases respectively, with 13 bases between them.

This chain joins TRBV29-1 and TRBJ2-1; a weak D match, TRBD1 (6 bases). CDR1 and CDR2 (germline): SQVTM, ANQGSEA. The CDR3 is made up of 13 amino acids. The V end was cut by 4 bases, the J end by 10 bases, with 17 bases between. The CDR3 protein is CSVALRRDIEQFF. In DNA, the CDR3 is TGCAGCGTTGCTCTCCGCCGGGACATAGAGCAGTTCTTC.

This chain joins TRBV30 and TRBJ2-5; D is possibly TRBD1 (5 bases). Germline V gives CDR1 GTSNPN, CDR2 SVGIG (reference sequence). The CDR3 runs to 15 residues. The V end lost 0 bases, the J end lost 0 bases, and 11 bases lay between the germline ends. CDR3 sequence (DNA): TGTGCCTGGAGTGTACCCCGGACACACCAAGAGACCCAGTACTTC. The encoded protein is CAWSVPRTHQETQYF. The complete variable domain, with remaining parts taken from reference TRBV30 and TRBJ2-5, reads SQTIHQWPATLVQPVGSPLSLECTVEGTSNPNLYWYRQAAGRGLQLLFYSVGIGQISSEVPQNLSASRPQDRQFILSSKKLLLSDSGFYLCAWSVPRTHQETQYFGPGTRLLVL.

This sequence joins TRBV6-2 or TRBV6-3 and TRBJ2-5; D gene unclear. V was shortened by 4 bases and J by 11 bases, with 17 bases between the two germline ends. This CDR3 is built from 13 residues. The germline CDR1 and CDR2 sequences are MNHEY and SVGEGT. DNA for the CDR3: TGTGCCAGCAGTTCTGGGATATACAATGAGCAGTACTTC. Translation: CASSSGIYNEQYF.

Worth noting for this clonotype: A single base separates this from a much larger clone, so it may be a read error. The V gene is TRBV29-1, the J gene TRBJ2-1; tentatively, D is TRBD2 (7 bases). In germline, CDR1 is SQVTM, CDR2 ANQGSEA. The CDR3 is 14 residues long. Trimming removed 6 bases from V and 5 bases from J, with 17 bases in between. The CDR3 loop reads CSVDGGQIDNEQFF. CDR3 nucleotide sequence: TGCAGCGTAGACGGGGGGCAAATCGACAATGAGCAGTTCTTC.

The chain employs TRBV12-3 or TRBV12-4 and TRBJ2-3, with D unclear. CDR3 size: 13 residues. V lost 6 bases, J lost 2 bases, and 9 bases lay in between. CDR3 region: CASSSSNTDTQYF. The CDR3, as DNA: TGTGCCAGCAGCTCATCTAACACAGATACGCAGTATTTT.

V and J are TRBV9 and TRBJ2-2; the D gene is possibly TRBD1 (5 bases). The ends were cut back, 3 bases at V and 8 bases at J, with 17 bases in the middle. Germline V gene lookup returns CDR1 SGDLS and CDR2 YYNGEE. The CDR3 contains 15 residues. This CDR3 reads CASSGNPGLQGELFF. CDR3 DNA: TGTGCCAGCAGCGGGAATCCAGGGTTGCAGGGGGAGCTGTTTTTT.

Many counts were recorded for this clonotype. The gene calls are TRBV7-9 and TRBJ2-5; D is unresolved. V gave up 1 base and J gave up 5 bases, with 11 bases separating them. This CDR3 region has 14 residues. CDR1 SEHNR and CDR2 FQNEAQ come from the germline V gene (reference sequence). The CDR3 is CASSLDPGRETQYF. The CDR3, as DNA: TGTGCCAGCAGCTTAGATCCCGGCCGGGAGACCCAGTACTTC.

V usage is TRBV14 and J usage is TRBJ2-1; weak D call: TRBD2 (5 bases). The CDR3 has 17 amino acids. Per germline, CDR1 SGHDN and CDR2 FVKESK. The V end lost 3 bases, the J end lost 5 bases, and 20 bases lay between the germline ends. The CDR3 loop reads CASSHKTSIAWDNEQFF. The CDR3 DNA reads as TGTGCCAGCAGCCACAAAACTAGTATCGCATGGGACAATGAGCAGTTCTTC.